This T cell receptor (beta chain) was recovered during a study of type 1 regulatory T cells. Study at large: This in vitro CD4 product, T-allo10, is enriched for Tr1 cells and alloantigen-specific.

Worth noting for this clonotype: What it recognizes is unknown.

TCRdb recomputed calls from the reads with MiXCR, one row per CDR3 protein. Among tens of thousands of distinct CDR3 sequences listed, 72% were seen once. The CDR3 has 16 residues. V lost 1 base to trimming and J lost 5 bases; unmatched junction nucleotides: 5. Germline lookup yields CDR1 SGHTA and CDR2 FQGNSA. The graft donor-derived T-allo10 cells reportedly recognize host alloantigens, are anergic, and suppress alloantigen-specifically. The chain links TRBV7-2 to TRBJ2-2; TRBD2 aligns across 9 bases. The sample comprised cultured T cells, either the whole culture or a sorted T cell fraction (not recorded which). Subset here: Tr1-enriched cell product generated in vitro against host alloantigens. The receptor comes from a human donor in good health. CDR3 loop: CASSLEAGGLTGELFF. The CDR3 coding sequence is TGTGCCAGCAGCTTAGAGGCGGGGGGGCTAACCGGGGAGCTGTTTTTT. The whole variable domain, filled in from reference TRBV7-2 and TRBJ2-2, reads GAGVSQSPSNKVTEKGKDVELRCDPISGHTALYWYRQSLGQGLEFLIYFQGNSAPDKSGLPSDRFSAERTGGSVSTLTIQRTQQEDSAVYLCASSLEAGGLTGELFFGEGSRLTVL.